The entry that follows covers one T cell receptor beta chain sequence. Each individual provided 1 to 8 samples (taken pretreatment and on-treatment). Added to each PCR by spiking were synthetic TCR analog templates. The protocol was immunoSEQ multiplex PCR, while the TCRdb copy is restricted to in-frame clones and leaves out a portion. The sample includes about 24,000 clones, around nine tenths seen only once; the top ten take less than 4%. Germline V lookup: CDR1 LNHDA, CDR2 SQIVND (reference sequence). This CDR3 is 14 amino acids long. The V end was cut by 4 bases, the J end by 1 base, with 8 bases between. The data were taken from a study of PD-L1 blockade in urothelial cancer. Study context: Most of the roughly 29 patients were men whose urothelial cancer was bladder-origin. After treatment start, blood was analyzed at 3 weeks (second dose) and at 6 weeks.

This chain links TRBV19 with TRBJ2-1; weak D call: TRBD2 (5 bases). The TCR sequence derives from a man aged 45 to 65 with urothelial cancer. Source: PBMCs, taken around atezolizumab (anti-PD-L1) treatment. The CDR3 nucleotides read TGTGCCAGTAGTAGTCCGGGGTCCTACAATGAGCAGTTCTTC. It yields the protein CASSSPGSYNEQFF. The full variable domain, with the rest looked up from reference TRBV19 and TRBJ2-1, is DGGITQSPKYLFRKEGQNVTLSCEQNLNHDAMYWYRQDPGQGLRLIYYSQIVNDFQKGDIAEGYSVSREKKESFPLTVTSAQKNPTAFYLCASSSPGSYNEQFFGPGTRLTVL.